This T cell receptor (beta chain) was captured in a study of CD8+CD57+ T cells in acquired aplastic anemia. Across the whole study: The study obtained an average of around 3.4 ug of DNA from sorted CD4+ and CD8+ cells. General study points: With respect to CD8+ Simpson's diversity, patients and controls did not differ significantly. Sharing between patients and controls was observed for twenty-nine CD8+ CDR3 sequences.

Patients included in sequencing had previously demonstrated CD8+CD57+ cell expansion by flow cytometry. Genomic DNA, the template, was used for profiling of the TCR beta VDJ and CDR3. TCRdb itself ran the reads through MiXCR, one entry per CDR3 protein. Found here are approximately 40,000 distinct CDR3 sequences, roughly two thirds of them singletons; the top ten hold 45% to 75%. On this clonotype: Antigen specificity is unknown.

The CDR3 has 15 residues. V was shortened by 0 bases and J by 3 bases, with 9 bases between the two germline ends. Germline CDR1 and CDR2: LNHNV and YYDKDF (reference sequence). V gene TRBV15 combines with J gene TRBJ1-3; the D gene is possibly TRBD1 (5 bases). The source material was sorted CD4+, CD8+, or CD8+CD57+ T cells (not recorded which) from PBMCs. The clonotype was recovered from a human donor with aplastic anemia. The CDR3 DNA reads as TGTGCCACCAGCAGAGATCAGGGTAGTGGAAACACCATATATTTT. Translation: CATSRDQGSGNTIYF.